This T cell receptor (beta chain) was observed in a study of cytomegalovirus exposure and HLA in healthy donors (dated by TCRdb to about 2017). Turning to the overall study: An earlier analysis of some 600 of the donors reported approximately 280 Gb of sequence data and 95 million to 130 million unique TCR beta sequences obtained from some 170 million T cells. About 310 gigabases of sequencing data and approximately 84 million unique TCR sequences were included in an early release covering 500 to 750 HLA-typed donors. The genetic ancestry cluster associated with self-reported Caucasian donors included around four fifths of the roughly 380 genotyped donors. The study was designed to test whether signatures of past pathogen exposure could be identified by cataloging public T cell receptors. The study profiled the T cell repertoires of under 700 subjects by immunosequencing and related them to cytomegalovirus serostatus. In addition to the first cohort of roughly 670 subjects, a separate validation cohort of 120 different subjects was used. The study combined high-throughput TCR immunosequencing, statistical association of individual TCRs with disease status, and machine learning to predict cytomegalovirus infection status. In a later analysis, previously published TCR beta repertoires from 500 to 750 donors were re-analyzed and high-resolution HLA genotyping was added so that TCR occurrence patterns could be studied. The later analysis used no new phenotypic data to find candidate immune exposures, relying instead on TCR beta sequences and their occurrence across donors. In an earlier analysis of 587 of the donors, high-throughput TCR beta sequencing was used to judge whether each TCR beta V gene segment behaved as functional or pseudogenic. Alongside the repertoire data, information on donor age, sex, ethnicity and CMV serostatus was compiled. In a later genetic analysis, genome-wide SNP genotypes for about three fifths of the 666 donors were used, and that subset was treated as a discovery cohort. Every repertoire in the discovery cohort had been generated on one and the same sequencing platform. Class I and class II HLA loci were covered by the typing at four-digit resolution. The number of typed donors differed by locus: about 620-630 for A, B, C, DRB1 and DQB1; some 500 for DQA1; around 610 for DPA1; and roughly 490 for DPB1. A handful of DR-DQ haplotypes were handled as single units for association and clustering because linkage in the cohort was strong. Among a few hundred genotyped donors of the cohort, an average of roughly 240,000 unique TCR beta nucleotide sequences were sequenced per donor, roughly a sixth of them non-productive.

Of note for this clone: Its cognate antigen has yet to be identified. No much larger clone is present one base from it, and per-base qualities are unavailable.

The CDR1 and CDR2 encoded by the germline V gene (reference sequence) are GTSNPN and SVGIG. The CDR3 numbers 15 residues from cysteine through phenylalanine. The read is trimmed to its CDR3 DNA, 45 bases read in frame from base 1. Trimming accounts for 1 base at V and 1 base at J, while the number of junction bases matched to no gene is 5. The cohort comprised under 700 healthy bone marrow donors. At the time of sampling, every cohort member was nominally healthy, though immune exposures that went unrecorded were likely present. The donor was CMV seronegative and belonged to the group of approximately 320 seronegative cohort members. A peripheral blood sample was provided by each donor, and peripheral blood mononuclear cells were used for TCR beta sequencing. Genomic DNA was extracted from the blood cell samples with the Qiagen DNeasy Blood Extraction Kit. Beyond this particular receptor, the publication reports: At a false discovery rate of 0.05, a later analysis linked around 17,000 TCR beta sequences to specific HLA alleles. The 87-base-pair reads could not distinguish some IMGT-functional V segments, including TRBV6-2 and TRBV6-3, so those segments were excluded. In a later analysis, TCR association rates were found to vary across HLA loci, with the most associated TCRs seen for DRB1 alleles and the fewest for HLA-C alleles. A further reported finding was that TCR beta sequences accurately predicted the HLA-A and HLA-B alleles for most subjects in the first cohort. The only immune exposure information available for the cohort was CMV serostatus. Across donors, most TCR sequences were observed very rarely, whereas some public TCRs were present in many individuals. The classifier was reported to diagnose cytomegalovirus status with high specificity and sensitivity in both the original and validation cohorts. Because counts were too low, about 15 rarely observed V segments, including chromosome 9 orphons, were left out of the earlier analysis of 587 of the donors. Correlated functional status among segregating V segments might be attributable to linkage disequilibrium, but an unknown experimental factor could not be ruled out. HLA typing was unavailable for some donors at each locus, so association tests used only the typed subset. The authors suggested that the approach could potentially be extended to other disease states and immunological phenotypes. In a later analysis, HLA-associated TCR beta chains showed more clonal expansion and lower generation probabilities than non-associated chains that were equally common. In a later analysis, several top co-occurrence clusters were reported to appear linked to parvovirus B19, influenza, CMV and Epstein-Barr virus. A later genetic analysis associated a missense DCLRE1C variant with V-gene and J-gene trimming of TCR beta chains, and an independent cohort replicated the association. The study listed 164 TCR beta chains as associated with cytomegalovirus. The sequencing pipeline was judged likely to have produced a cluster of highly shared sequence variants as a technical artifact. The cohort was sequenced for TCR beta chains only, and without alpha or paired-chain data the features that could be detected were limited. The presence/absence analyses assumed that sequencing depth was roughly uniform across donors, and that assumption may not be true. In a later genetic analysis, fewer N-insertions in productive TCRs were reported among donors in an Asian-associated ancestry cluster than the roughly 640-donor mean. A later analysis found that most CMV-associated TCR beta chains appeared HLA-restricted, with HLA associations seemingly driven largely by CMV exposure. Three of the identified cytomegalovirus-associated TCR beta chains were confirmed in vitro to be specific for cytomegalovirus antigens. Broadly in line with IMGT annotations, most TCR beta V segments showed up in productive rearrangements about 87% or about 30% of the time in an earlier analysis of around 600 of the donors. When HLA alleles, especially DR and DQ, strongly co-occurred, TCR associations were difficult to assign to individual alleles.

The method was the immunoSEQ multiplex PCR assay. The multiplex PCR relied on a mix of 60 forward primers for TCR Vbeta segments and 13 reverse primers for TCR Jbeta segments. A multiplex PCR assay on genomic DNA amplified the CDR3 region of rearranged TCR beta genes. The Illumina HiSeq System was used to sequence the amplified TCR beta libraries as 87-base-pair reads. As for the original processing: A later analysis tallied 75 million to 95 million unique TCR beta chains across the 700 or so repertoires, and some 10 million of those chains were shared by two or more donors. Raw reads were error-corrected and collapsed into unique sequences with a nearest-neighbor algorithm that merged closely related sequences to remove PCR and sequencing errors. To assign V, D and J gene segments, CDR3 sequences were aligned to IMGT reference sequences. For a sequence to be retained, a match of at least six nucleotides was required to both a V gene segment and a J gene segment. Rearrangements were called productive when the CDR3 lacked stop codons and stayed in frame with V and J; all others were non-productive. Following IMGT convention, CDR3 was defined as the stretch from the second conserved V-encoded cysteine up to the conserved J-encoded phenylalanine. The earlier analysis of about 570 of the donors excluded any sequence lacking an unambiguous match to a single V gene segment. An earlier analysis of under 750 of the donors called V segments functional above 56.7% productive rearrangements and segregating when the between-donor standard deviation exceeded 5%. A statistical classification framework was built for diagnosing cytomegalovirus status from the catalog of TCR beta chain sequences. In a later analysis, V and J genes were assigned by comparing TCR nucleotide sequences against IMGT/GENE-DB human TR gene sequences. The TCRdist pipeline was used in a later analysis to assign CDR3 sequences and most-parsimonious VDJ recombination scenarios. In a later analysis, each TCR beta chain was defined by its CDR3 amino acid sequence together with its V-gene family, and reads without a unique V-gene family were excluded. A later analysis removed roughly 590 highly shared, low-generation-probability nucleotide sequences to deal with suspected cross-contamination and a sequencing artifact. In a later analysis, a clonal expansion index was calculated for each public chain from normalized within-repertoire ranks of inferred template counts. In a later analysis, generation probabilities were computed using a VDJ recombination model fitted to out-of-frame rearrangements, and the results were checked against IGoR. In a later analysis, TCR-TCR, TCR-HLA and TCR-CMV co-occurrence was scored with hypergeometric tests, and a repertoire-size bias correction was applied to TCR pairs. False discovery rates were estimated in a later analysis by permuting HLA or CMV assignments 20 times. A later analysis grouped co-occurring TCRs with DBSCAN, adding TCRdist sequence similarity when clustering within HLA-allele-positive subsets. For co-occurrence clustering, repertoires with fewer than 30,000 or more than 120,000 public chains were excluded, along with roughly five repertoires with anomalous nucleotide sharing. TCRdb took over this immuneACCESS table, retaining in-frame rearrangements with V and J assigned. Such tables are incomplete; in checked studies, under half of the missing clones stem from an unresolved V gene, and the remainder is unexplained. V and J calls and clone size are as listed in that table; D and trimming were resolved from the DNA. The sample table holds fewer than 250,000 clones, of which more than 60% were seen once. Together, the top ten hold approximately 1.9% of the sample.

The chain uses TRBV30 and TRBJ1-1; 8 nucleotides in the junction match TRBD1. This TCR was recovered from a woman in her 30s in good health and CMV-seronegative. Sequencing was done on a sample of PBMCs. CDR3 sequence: CAWSAIGTGNTEAFF. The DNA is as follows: TGTGCCTGGAGTGCTATCGGGACAGGGAACACTGAAGCTTTCTTT.